This T cell receptor beta chain was identified in a study of blood T cell repertoires in COVID-19. TCRdb's table, derived via immunoSEQ multiplex PCR, lists solely in-frame clones and lacks some. The repertoire has 300,000 to 350,000 clones, around 89% of them found once; the top ten carry around 0.97%. V gave up 0 bases and J gave up 4 bases; unmatched junction bases: 16. CDR3 length equals 20 residues. Germline CDR1 LGHDT, CDR2 YNNKEL (reference sequence). This sequence was found in a woman aged 40 to 50 with COVID-19, enrolled during active disease. Sequenced material: peripheral blood. The chain carries TRBV3-1 (or the pseudogene TRBV3-2) and TRBJ2-1, with 9 bases lining up with TRBD2. The DNA for the CDR3 is TGTGCCAGCAGCCAAGACAATAATTTGCTGCCTAGCGGGACGTACAATGAGCAGTTCTTC. Translating gives CASSQDNNLLPSGTYNEQFF.